This T cell receptor (beta chain) comes out of a study of identical twins. Germline V CDR1 and CDR2: DFQATT, SNEGSKA (reference sequence). CDR3 length: 14 amino acids. Trimming cost V 6 bases and J 6 bases, with 18 bases left between them. A universal primer site came from template switching; cDNA carried unique molecular identifiers. TCRdb redid the calling of the 5' RACE reads with MiXCR, one entry per CDR3 protein. The table lists roughly 770,000 distinct CDR3 sequences, roughly 18% of them singletons. There are a few counts of this clonotype. These data were also reused for a study on T cells expressing NK-cell markers. From that paper: Cells sorted as CD3+CD56+NKG2C+, CD3+CD56+NKG2C- and CD3+CD56-NKG2C+ T cells supplied the TCR beta repertoires. Whether expanded NKG2C+ T cell clones were HCMV-specific remained unclear.

The sample comprised PBMCs. This chain links TRBV20-1 with TRBJ2-1; D is uncertain. This TCR came from a woman in her late teens or twenties in good health. The CDR3 region has the DNA TGCAGTGCCGCAGGATGGGCTACCCTCAATGAGCAGTTCTTC. Residues: CSAAGWATLNEQFF.